This T cell receptor beta chain was found in a study of cytomegalovirus exposure and HLA in healthy donors. Study-level points and caveats: Clonal expansion, a later analysis showed, was greater in HLA-associated TCR beta chains than in equally common others. A prior analysis recorded that most TCR beta V segments were productive about 87% or about 30% of the time. There was a cluster of highly shared sequence variants that was likely a sequencing artifact.

To note about this clone: Its antigen is still unknown.

This CDR3 is built from 17 residues. V was clipped by 5 bases and J by 0 bases; unmatched bases: 10. Per the germline V gene, CDR1 is SGHRS and CDR2 is YFSETQ. PCR primers comprised 60 Vbeta and 13 Jbeta primers. Clones were read by immunoSEQ multiplex PCR, and TCRdb kept only the in-frame ones, dropping some. The profile shows 120,000 to 150,000 clones, around 75% of them singletons. Whereas donors were nominally healthy upon sampling, unrecorded immune exposures were probable. The rearrangement joins TRBV5-1 to TRBJ1-4; TRBD1 agrees at 7 bases. This clonotype originated in a woman in her 30s in good health and CMV-seronegative. Sample: PBMCs. The CDR3 DNA reads as TGCGCCAGCAGTTTGATGAACAGGGGAGCAACTAATGAAAAACTGTTTTTT. Its translation is CASSLMNRGATNEKLFF.